This T cell receptor beta chain was captured by sequencing in a study of T cells after yellow fever vaccination. This clonotype showed up just a few times. The antigen is not known. V was cut by 2 bases and J by 3 bases, with 11 bases left in between. The CDR3 has 15 amino acids. The germline V gene encodes CDR1 MNHNY and CDR2 SVGAGI (reference sequence). Findings of the study overall: Only a minor proportion of clonotypes was detected across both CD4 and CD8 compartments.

TCRdb re-analysed the 5' RACE reads in MiXCR, keeping a single row per CDR3 protein. The sample lists 300,000 or so distinct CDR3 sequences, about 10% seen once, with around 3.4% in the top ten. The TCR was taken from a man aged 18 to 35 who received the YFV17D yellow fever vaccine. The sample here was CD4+ T cells sorted from PBMCs, taken 5 days after the yellow fever booster vaccination. The chain carries TRBV6-6 and TRBJ1-3, with D maybe TRBD1 (6 bases). As DNA, the CDR3 is TGTGCCAGCAGTTACACACAGGGTGGTGGAAACACCATATATTTT. Protein: CASSYTQGGGNTIYF.